Listed below are T cell receptor beta chains from one sample, sequenced in a study of T cells in Graves' hyperthyroidism and ophthalmopathy. TCRdb re-derived calls from the multiplex PCR reads in MiXCR, one entry per CDR3 protein. The table shows over 150,000 distinct CDR3 sequences, with approximately 17% occurring only once. Sample: blood. The receptor set was obtained from a woman in her fifties or sixties with Graves' hyperthyroidism. The CDR3 runs from the conserved cysteine through the conserved F or W. A D gene is named only where the DNA matches it firmly. Clone size is given for some rows only: seen once, a few or many times, or a class if the clone is expanded.

V gene,D gene,J gene,clone size,CDR3 protein,CDR3 DNA
TRBV20-1,TRBD1,TRBJ1-2,many,CSARDRTGGDGYTF,TGCAGTGCTAGAGATAGAACAGGGGGCGACGGCTACACCTTC
TRBV19,TRBD1,TRBJ1-1,many,CASRQTGGFTEAFF,TGTGCCAGTAGGCAGACAGGGGGCTTCACTGAAGCTTTCTTT
TRBV7-3,TRBD1,TRBJ1-1,many,CASSSSYGWSWTGKDEAFF,TGTGCCAGCAGCTCTTCATACGGATGGTCGTGGACAGGGAAAGATGAAGCTTTCTTT
TRBV5-1,TRBD2,TRBJ2-3,NA,CASSFGGASTDTQYF,TGCGCCAGCAGCTTCGGGGGGGCAAGCACAGATACGCAGTATTTT
TRBV20-1,NA,TRBJ1-5,few,CSAATGIPEGPQHF,TGCAGTGCGGCTACAGGGATTCCCGAGGGGCCCCAGCATTTT
TRBV7-2,TRBD2,TRBJ2-2,many,CASSSVAGGPGELFF,TGTGCCAGCAGCTCCGTAGCGGGGGGCCCCGGGGAGCTGTTTTTT
TRBV27,TRBD1,TRBJ2-7,NA,CASHPIQGGYEQYF,TGTGCCAGTCATCCGATACAGGGGGGCTACGAGCAGTACTTC
TRBV7-9,NA,TRBJ1-1,many,CASSLVGTNTEAFF,TGTGCCAGCAGCTTAGTAGGTACGAACACTGAAGCTTTCTTT
TRBV6-2/TRBV6-3,NA,TRBJ1-1,NA,CASREWVTEAFF,TGTGCCAGCAGAGAATGGGTCACTGAAGCTTTCTTT
TRBV2,TRBD2,TRBJ2-1,many,CASRTELMASGGDGFF,TGTGCCAGCAGGACAGAATTGATGGCTAGCGGGGGGGATGGGTTCTTC
TRBV6-1,TRBD2,TRBJ2-3,few,CASRTSGGATDTQYF,TGTGCCAGCAGGACTAGCGGGGGGGCTACAGATACGCAGTATTTT
TRBV4-1,TRBD1,TRBJ2-7,few,CASSRGQGSFYEQYF,TGCGCCAGCAGCCGAGGACAGGGATCCTTCTACGAGCAGTACTTC
TRBV7-2,NA,TRBJ2-2,many,CASSLRGTNTGELFF,TGTGCCAGCAGCTTACGGGGGACGAACACCGGGGAGCTGTTTTTT
TRBV12-3/TRBV12-4,TRBD1,TRBJ1-1,many,CASSLRGPRNTEAFF,TGTGCCAGCAGCCTCAGGGGGCCGAGGAACACTGAAGCTTTCTTT
TRBV2,TRBD2,TRBJ2-1,many,CASSAPGLGRVDEQFF,TGTGCCAGCAGTGCCCCGGGACTCGGGAGGGTGGATGAGCAGTTCTTC
TRBV6-1,TRBD2,TRBJ2-1,many,CANGGARGGSSYNEQFF,TGTGCCAACGGGGGTGCGCGGGGGGGAAGCTCCTACAATGAGCAGTTCTTC
TRBV11-2,NA,TRBJ2-6,many,CASGQAAGANVLTF,TGTGCCAGCGGGCAGGCGGCTGGGGCCAACGTCCTGACTTTC
TRBV5-1,NA,TRBJ1-6,many,CASSLVGNSPLHF,TGCGCCAGCAGCTTGGTTGGGAATTCACCCCTCCACTTT
TRBV19,TRBD1,TRBJ2-1,many,CASRSRGLDNEQFF,TGTGCCAGTAGAAGTAGGGGGCTAGACAATGAGCAGTTCTTC
TRBV5-4,TRBD1,TRBJ2-1,NA,CASSRPDRDFNEQFF,TGTGCCAGCAGCCGCCCGGACAGGGACTTCAATGAGCAGTTCTTC
TRBV12-3/TRBV12-4,NA,TRBJ2-7,many,CASSTGSYEQYF,TGTGCCAGCAGCACAGGGAGTTACGAGCAGTACTTC
TRBV29-1,TRBD2,TRBJ2-3,few,CSVGTSGALTDTQYF,TGCAGCGTGGGGACTAGCGGGGCTCTCACAGATACGCAGTATTTT
TRBV4-3,NA,TRBJ1-4,NA,CASSQDLSSRDEKLFF,TGCGCCAGCAGCCAAGATCTAAGTAGTAGAGATGAAAAACTGTTTTTT
TRBV28,NA,TRBJ2-1,many,CASSLVRRKDNEQFF,TGTGCCAGCAGTTTGGTGCGAAGAAAGGACAATGAGCAGTTCTTC
TRBV19,NA,TRBJ1-2,NA,CASSIESLQGRYGYTF,TGTGCCAGTAGTATAGAGAGCCTGCAGGGTCGGTATGGCTACACCTTC
TRBV20-1,TRBD2,TRBJ2-2,NA,CSARVPGTSGGALGGELFF,TGCAGTGCTAGAGTACCCGGGACTAGCGGGGGGGCCTTGGGCGGGGAGCTGTTTTTT
TRBV6-1,NA,TRBJ1-5,many,CASWPGKTSNQPQHF,TGTGCCAGCTGGCCGGGGAAGACGAGCAATCAGCCCCAGCATTTT
TRBV12-3/TRBV12-4,NA,TRBJ2-3,many,CASSSRGRNTDTQYF,TGTGCCAGCAGTTCGAGGGGACGCAACACAGATACGCAGTATTTT
TRBV2,TRBD1,TRBJ1-5,NA,CASIQDRASNQPQHF,TGTGCCAGCATTCAGGACAGGGCAAGCAATCAGCCCCAGCATTTT
TRBV28,NA,TRBJ1-5,many,CASSLSGISGNRQPQHF,TGTGCCAGCAGTTTGTCAGGCATATCGGGGAATCGTCAGCCCCAGCATTTT
TRBV12-5,TRBD1,TRBJ1-1,many,CASGITGGTEAFF,TGTGCTAGTGGCATAACAGGGGGCACTGAAGCTTTCTTT
TRBV2,NA,TRBJ1-5,many,CASSDDPRDANQPQHF,TGTGCCAGCAGTGATGATCCCAGGGACGCTAATCAGCCCCAGCATTTT
TRBV5-1,NA,TRBJ2-1,few,CASSQGKISYNEQFF,TGCGCCAGCAGCCAGGGTAAGATCTCCTACAATGAGCAGTTCTTC
TRBV5-4,TRBD1,TRBJ2-5,many,CASSPGQGTQETQYF,TGTGCCAGCAGCCCCGGACAGGGGACCCAAGAGACCCAGTACTTC
TRBV13,TRBD1,TRBJ1-1,NA,CASSPGDSQNTEAFF,TGTGCCAGCAGCCCCGGGGACAGCCAGAACACTGAAGCTTTCTTT